These T cell receptor beta chains were read from a single sample in a study of CD8+ T cells in alopecia areata. TCRdb's table, derived via immunoSEQ multiplex PCR, lists solely in-frame clones and lacks some. Among about 23,000 clones listed, roughly half were seen once. Sequencing was carried out using NKG2D-high CD8+ T cells sorted from blood. The receptors stem from a human donor with alopecia areata. Each CDR3 is given with its conserved first and last residue. D genes are given only for firm matches. Size values are once, few and many counts, or a class for expanded clones, and some rows have none.

v_call	d_call	clone_size	j_call	cdr3_nt	cdr3_aa
TRBV14	-	-	TRBJ2-2	TGTGCCAGCAGTTTCTATGCATTCCAGGCCGGGGAGCTGTTTTTT	CASSFYAFQAGELFF
TRBV27	-	-	TRBJ2-7	TGTGCCAGCAGTTTATCTACAGGTACTAACGAGCAGTACTTC	CASSLSTGTNEQYF
TRBV27	-	-	TRBJ1-1	TGTGCCAGCAGCCGGGCCGGCACTGAAGCTTTCTTT	CASSRAGTEAFF
TRBV15	TRBD2	-	TRBJ2-3	TGTGCCACCAGCGAGCAGACTAGCGGGATTACAGATACGCAGTATTTT	CATSEQTSGITDTQYF
TRBV9	TRBD2	-	TRBJ2-7	TGTGCCAGCAGCGTCACCGGGACTAGCGGCTACGAGCAGTACTTC	CASSVTGTSGYEQYF
TRBV13	TRBD1	-	TRBJ2-7	TGTGCCAGCAGCTCAACACACCGGGACAGCTACGAGCAGTACTTC	CASSSTHRDSYEQYF
TRBV9	TRBD2	-	TRBJ2-7	TGTGCCAGCACCTTAGGGGCTAGCGGTTTCTACGAGCAGTACTTC	CASTLGASGFYEQYF
TRBV5-1	TRBD1	-	TRBJ1-1	TGCGCCAGCAGCTTGTACAGGGGAAACACTGAAGCTTTCTTT	CASSLYRGNTEAFF
TRBV28	-	-	TRBJ2-1	TGTGCCAGCAGTCCATGGGGGACAGAGCAGTTCTTC	CASSPWGTEQFF
TRBV4-2	TRBD2	-	TRBJ2-5	TGTGCCAGCAGCCAACGGGGGGATAGGGAGACCCAGTACTTC	CASSQRGDRETQYF
TRBV7-2	TRBD1	-	TRBJ2-3	TGTGCCAGCAGCTTCAGGGGGAGAGGCACAGATACGCAGTATTTT	CASSFRGRGTDTQYF
TRBV2	TRBD2	few	TRBJ2-1	TGTGCCAGGGGCCTAGCGGGAGCCTCCTACAATGAGCAGTTCTTC	CARGLAGASYNEQFF
TRBV7-9	TRBD1	-	TRBJ1-2	TGTGCCAGCAGCACACGGGACAGGGATGGCTACACCTTC	CASSTRDRDGYTF
TRBV28	TRBD2	-	TRBJ2-7	TGTGCCAGCAGTTTATGGGGACTAGCGGGAGGGCCTAGCTACGAGCAGTACTTC	CASSLWGLAGGPSYEQYF
TRBV27	-	few	TRBJ2-2	TGTGCCAGCAGTACATACACCGGGGAGCTGTTTTTT	CASSTYTGELFF
TRBV7-9	TRBD2	-	TRBJ2-5	TGTGCCAGCAGCTTACGCGGGAGCGGTCAAGAGACCCAGTACTTC	CASSLRGSGQETQYF
TRBV2	TRBD1	once	TRBJ1-1	TGTGCCAGCAGTGAAGCCCTCGGGACAGGGCCTTTCTTT	CASSEALGTGPFF
TRBV5-6	TRBD1	-	TRBJ1-2	TGTGCCAGCAGCCTAGGGGACAGGGATGGCTACACCTTC	CASSLGDRDGYTF
TRBV11-2	-	-	TRBJ1-1	TGTGCCAGCAGCTTAAGAGGGGGGGCATTAGAGGCTGAAGCTTTCTTT	CASSLRGGALEAEAFF
TRBV29-1	-	-	TRBJ2-1	TGCAGCGTTGAAATTAGGGACAATGAGCAGTTCTTC	CSVEIRDNEQFF
TRBV7-9	-	few	TRBJ1-1	TGTGCCAGCAGCTTAGGTCGTTGGAACACTGAAGCTTTCTTT	CASSLGRWNTEAFF
TRBV6-5	-	-	TRBJ2-1	TGTGCCAGCAGTTACGGCCCAGACAATGAGCAGTTCTTC	CASSYGPDNEQFF
TRBV29-1	TRBD2	-	TRBJ2-7	TGCAGCGTTGTAAGCTCAGGAGCGGGAGGTTACGAGCAGTACTTC	CSVVSSGAGGYEQYF
TRBV29-1	TRBD1	-	TRBJ1-2	TGCAGCGTGCTAAAACAGGGGGCAGGGGTCGTTAGTCATGGCTACACCTTC	CSVLKQGAGVVSHGYTF
TRBV9	-	-	TRBJ1-5	TGTGCCAGCAGCGTAGAGCCGATCAATCAGCCCCAGCATTTT	CASSVEPINQPQHF
TRBV11-2	-	-	TRBJ2-1	TGTGCCAGCAGCTTAATCGGTGAGCAGTTCTTC	CASSLIGEQFF
TRBV11-2	-	-	TRBJ2-1	TGTGCCAGCAGCTTGGGTCAGGGGTCGTACAATGAGCAGTTCTTC	CASSLGQGSYNEQFF